Listed here is a single T cell receptor (beta chain). This sample is drawn from a study of T cell changes during pregnancy in multiple sclerosis. This CDR3 is 19 amino acids long. CDR1 and CDR2 from the germline V gene are LGHNA and YSLEER. Unmatched junction bases numbered 12, after V lost 0 bases and J lost 7 bases. TCRdb's table, derived via immunoSEQ multiplex PCR, lists solely in-frame clones and lacks some. The data contain 35,000 to 40,000 clones, 91% of them seen just once; the ten biggest clones take up 5% to 6.5%. The sequenced sample was CD8+ T cells from peripheral blood mononuclear cells, obtained in the second trimester of pregnancy. This chain links TRBV4-3 with TRBJ1-6, with TRBD1 identical over 10 bases. The clonotype originates from a female donor with multiple sclerosis, enrolled in a pregnancy study. The CDR3 DNA sequence: TGCGCCAGCAGCCAAGATTTAGTTAGGGACAGGGGACGAAATTCACCCCTCCACTTT. Amino acids: CASSQDLVRDRGRNSPLHF.